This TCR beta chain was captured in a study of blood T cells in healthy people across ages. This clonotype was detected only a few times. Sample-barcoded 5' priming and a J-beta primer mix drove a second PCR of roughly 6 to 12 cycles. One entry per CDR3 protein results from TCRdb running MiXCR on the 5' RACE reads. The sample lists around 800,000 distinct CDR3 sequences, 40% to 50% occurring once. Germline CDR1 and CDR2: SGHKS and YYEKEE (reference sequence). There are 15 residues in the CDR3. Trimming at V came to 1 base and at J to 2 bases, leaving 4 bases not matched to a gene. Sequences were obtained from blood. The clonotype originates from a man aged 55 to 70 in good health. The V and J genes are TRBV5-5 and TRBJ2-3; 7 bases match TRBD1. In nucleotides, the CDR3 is TGTGCCAGCAGCTTGTTCGACAGGGACACAGATACGCAGTATTTT. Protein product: CASSLFDRDTDTQYF.